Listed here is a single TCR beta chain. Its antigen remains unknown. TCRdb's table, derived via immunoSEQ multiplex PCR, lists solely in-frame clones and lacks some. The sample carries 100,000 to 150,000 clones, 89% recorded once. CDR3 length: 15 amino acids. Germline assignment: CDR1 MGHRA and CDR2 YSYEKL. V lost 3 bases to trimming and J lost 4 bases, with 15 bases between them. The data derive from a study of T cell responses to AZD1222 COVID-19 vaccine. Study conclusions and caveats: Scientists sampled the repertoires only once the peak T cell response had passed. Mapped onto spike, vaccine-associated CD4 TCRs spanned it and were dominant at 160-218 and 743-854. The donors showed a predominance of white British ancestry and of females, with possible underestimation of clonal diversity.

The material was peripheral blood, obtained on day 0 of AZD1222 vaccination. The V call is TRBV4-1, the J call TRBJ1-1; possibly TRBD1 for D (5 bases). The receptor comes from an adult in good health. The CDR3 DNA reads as TGCGCCAGCAGCCAGTCCCGGGGCGTGCCCACTGAAGCTTTCTTT. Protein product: CASSQSRGVPTEAFF.